The present TCR beta chain was sequenced within a study of CD8+ T cells in alopecia areata. Study-wide results and caveats: Scalp sequencing also captures normal skin's resident alphabeta T cells.

RNA extraction was followed by reverse transcription into cDNA, which acted as the sequencing template. Here immunoSEQ multiplex PCR was the method, and the copy in TCRdb shows in-frame clones only, minus some. The table has under 250,000 clones, 50% to 60% seen once. Punch biopsies of lesional scalp, plus peripheral blood, were taken from alopecia areata patients. The germline gives CDR1 SQVTM, CDR2 ANQGSEA. V lost 0 bases to trimming and J lost 0 bases, with 16 bases between them. The CDR3 runs to 17 residues. About this clone itself: Its antigen is still unknown.

This chain connects TRBV29-1 to TRBJ2-3; the D is unclear. This TCR came from a human donor with alopecia areata. The source material was CD4+ T cells sorted from blood, sampled at week 0. CDR3 protein: CSVEEFSSTPSTDTQYF. DNA of the CDR3: TGCAGCGTTGAAGAATTTTCTTCCACGCCAAGCACAGATACGCAGTATTTT.